This TCR gamma chain is from a study of γδ T cells in repeated Plasmodium falciparum infection. In the study overall: Age- and gender-matched Australian children served as comparison for malaria-exposed Malian children. Overall study results and limits: The Malian cohort came from a small rural village of predominantly one ethnic group.

TCRdb reapplied CATT to the multiplex PCR reads. Among tens of thousands of gamma-chain clones listed, around 2.9% were seen once. Gammadelta T cells were flow-sorted from PBMC into Vgamma9/Vdelta2+ and Vdelta2-negative populations for bulk analysis. The table lists this clone with many counts. Its antigen is not known. Germline V gene sequence: CDR1 GITISATS, CDR2 ISYDGTV (reference sequence). This CDR3 contains 9 residues. The material sequenced was gamma-delta T cells from blood. V gene TRGV9 was called; the J gene was not. This clonotype was sampled from a pool of human donors (malaria-infected and uninfected, not separated). CDR3 protein: CALWESAFF. Here the CDR3 DNA reads TGTGCCTTGTGGGAGTCAGCTTTTTTT.